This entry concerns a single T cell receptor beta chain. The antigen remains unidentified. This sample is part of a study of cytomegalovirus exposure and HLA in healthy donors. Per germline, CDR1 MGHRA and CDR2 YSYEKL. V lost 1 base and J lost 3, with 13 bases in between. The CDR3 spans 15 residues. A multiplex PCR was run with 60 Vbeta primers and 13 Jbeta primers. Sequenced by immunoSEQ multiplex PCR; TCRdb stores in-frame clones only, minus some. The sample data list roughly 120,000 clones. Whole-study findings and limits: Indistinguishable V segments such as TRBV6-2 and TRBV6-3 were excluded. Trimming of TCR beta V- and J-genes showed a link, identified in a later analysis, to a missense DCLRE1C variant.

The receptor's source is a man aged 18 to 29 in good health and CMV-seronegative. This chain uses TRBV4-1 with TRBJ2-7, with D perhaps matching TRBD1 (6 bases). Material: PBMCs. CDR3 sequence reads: CASSQASGEFYEQYF. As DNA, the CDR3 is TGCGCCAGCAGCCAAGCGTCAGGGGAGTTCTACGAGCAGTACTTC.